The rows below give T cell receptor beta chains drawn from one sample of a study of CD8 T cells in Susac syndrome. MiXCR was run by TCRdb on the immunoSEQ multiplex PCR reads, yielding one entry per CDR3 protein. The sample includes roughly 190,000 distinct CDR3 sequences, just under 95% of them seen just once. Material for sequencing was CD4+ T cells from PBMCs. The source is a human donor in good health. CDR3s include the opening cysteine and the closing phenylalanine or tryptophan. Fields, in order: clone size, D gene, V gene, J gene, CDR3 DNA, CDR3 protein. A D gene is named only where the DNA matches it firmly. Size is stated for part of the rows, as once, few or many counts, or as a class when the clone is expanded.

clone_size: .; d_call: .; v_call: TRBV3-1; j_call: TRBJ1-5; cdr3_nt: TGTGCCAGCAGCCAAGAAGGGAGCCAGCCCCAGCATTTT; cdr3_aa: CASSQEGSQPQHF
clone_size: .; d_call: .; v_call: TRBV27; j_call: TRBJ1-2; cdr3_nt: TGTGCCAGCAGTCCCTCCGGGGGTGGCTACACCTTC; cdr3_aa: CASSPSGGGYTF
clone_size: .; d_call: TRBD2; v_call: TRBV23-1; j_call: TRBJ2-1; cdr3_nt: TGCGCCAGCAGTCAATCCCGGGCGCTAGCGGGAGTTAACAATGAGCAGTTCTTC; cdr3_aa: CASSQSRALAGVNNEQFF
clone_size: once; d_call: .; v_call: TRBV28; j_call: TRBJ2-7; cdr3_nt: TGTGCCAGCAGAGAGACAAGATACGAGCAGTACTTC; cdr3_aa: CASRETRYEQYF
clone_size: .; d_call: TRBD2; v_call: TRBV7-2; j_call: TRBJ2-2; cdr3_nt: TGTGCCAGCAGCTTAGCGCCGGGAGGGTTTAAGGACGGGGAGCTGTTTTTT; cdr3_aa: CASSLAPGGFKDGELFF
clone_size: .; d_call: .; v_call: TRBV12-3/TRBV12-4; j_call: TRBJ1-1; cdr3_nt: TGTGCCAGCAGCGAATACCACCCGGACAGACTGAACACTGAAGCTTTCTTT; cdr3_aa: CASSEYHPDRLNTEAFF
clone_size: .; d_call: .; v_call: TRBV20-1; j_call: TRBJ2-7; cdr3_nt: TGCAGTGCTAGAAGGACTCTAGACTACGAGCAGTACTTC; cdr3_aa: CSARRTLDYEQYF
clone_size: .; d_call: .; v_call: TRBV7-3; j_call: TRBJ2-3; cdr3_nt: TGTGCCAGCAGCACCCGACCGACAGATACGCAGTATTTT; cdr3_aa: CASSTRPTDTQYF
clone_size: .; d_call: .; v_call: TRBV11-2; j_call: TRBJ2-7; cdr3_nt: TGTGCCAGTTACCTACAGGGAACCTACGAGCAGTACTTC; cdr3_aa: CASYLQGTYEQYF
clone_size: .; d_call: .; v_call: TRBV5-1; j_call: TRBJ2-7; cdr3_nt: TGCGCCAGCAGCTTGGCCATGGCCACCTACGAGCAGTACTTC; cdr3_aa: CASSLAMATYEQYF
clone_size: .; d_call: .; v_call: TRBV14; j_call: TRBJ2-5; cdr3_nt: TGTGCCAGCAGCCATAGGGTGGGACGGCCTAGGGAGGAGACCCAGTACTTC; cdr3_aa: CASSHRVGRPREETQYF
clone_size: .; d_call: TRBD2; v_call: TRBV7-8; j_call: TRBJ2-1; cdr3_nt: TGTGCCAGCAGCGATACACGACTAGCGGGTTACAATGAGCAGTTCTTC; cdr3_aa: CASSDTRLAGYNEQFF
clone_size: .; d_call: .; v_call: TRBV29-1; j_call: TRBJ2-7; cdr3_nt: TGCAGCGTTGAGGCAGGGGGGTCCTACGAGCAGTACTTC; cdr3_aa: CSVEAGGSYEQYF
clone_size: .; d_call: .; v_call: TRBV20-1; j_call: TRBJ2-2; cdr3_nt: TGCAGTGCTAGAAATGATGACCAGAGCTATCTGACCGGGGAGCTGTTTTTT; cdr3_aa: CSARNDDQSYLTGELFF
clone_size: .; d_call: .; v_call: TRBV30; j_call: TRBJ2-7; cdr3_nt: TGTGCCTGGAGTGGGTTGGGGTGGCGTGAGCAGTACTTC; cdr3_aa: CAWSGLGWREQYF
clone_size: .; d_call: TRBD1; v_call: TRBV7-2; j_call: TRBJ2-3; cdr3_nt: TGTGCCAGCAGCTTGGGGACAGGGGCCCCCACAGATACGCAGTATTTT; cdr3_aa: CASSLGTGAPTDTQYF
clone_size: once; d_call: TRBD2; v_call: TRBV30; j_call: TRBJ2-3; cdr3_nt: TGTGCCACCCGACTAGCGAGTTTGACAGATACGCAGTATTTT; cdr3_aa: CATRLASLTDTQYF
clone_size: .; d_call: TRBD2; v_call: TRBV29-1; j_call: TRBJ2-2; cdr3_nt: TGCAGCGTGACCCCGGGGGGCACCGGGGAGCTGTTTTTT; cdr3_aa: CSVTPGGTGELFF
clone_size: .; d_call: .; v_call: TRBV27; j_call: TRBJ2-7; cdr3_nt: TGTGCCAGCAGTTTAAAAATGGGACTCAACTACGAGCAGTACTTC; cdr3_aa: CASSLKMGLNYEQYF
clone_size: .; d_call: TRBD2; v_call: TRBV7-2; j_call: TRBJ2-3; cdr3_nt: TGTGCCAGCAGCCCCCAGGGAGCGGGAGTTGCAGATACGCAGTATTTT; cdr3_aa: CASSPQGAGVADTQYF
clone_size: few; d_call: .; v_call: TRBV2; j_call: TRBJ1-2; cdr3_nt: TGTGCCAGCACTACAGGAGGGAACTATGGCTACACCTTC; cdr3_aa: CASTTGGNYGYTF
clone_size: .; d_call: TRBD2; v_call: TRBV12-3/TRBV12-4; j_call: TRBJ2-5; cdr3_nt: TGTGCCAGCAGTTTAGACGCTAGCGGGGAGGCCCAGTACTTC; cdr3_aa: CASSLDASGEAQYF
clone_size: .; d_call: .; v_call: TRBV7-2; j_call: TRBJ2-1; cdr3_nt: TGTGCCAGCAGCTTTACTAGTTACAATGAGCAGTTCTTC; cdr3_aa: CASSFTSYNEQFF
clone_size: .; d_call: .; v_call: TRBV11-2; j_call: TRBJ2-5; cdr3_nt: TGTGCCAGCAGCCTGACTACCCAAGAGACCCAGTACTTC; cdr3_aa: CASSLTTQETQYF
clone_size: .; d_call: TRBD1; v_call: TRBV7-3; j_call: TRBJ1-5; cdr3_nt: TGTGCCAGCAGCTACTACAGGGGTATGGGCAATCAGCCCCAGCATTTT; cdr3_aa: CASSYYRGMGNQPQHF
clone_size: .; d_call: .; v_call: TRBV4-1; j_call: TRBJ2-1; cdr3_nt: TGCGCCAGCAGCCAACCGCGGACAAGGAACAATGAGCAGTTCTTC; cdr3_aa: CASSQPRTRNNEQFF
clone_size: .; d_call: .; v_call: TRBV12-3/TRBV12-4; j_call: TRBJ2-7; cdr3_nt: TGTGCCAGCAGTTACGGCGGTCCCTACGAGCAGTACTTC; cdr3_aa: CASSYGGPYEQYF
clone_size: once; d_call: .; v_call: TRBV12-3/TRBV12-4; j_call: TRBJ1-1; cdr3_nt: TGTGCCAGCAGTCAGGGGTGGACTGAAGCTTTCTTT; cdr3_aa: CASSQGWTEAFF
clone_size: .; d_call: .; v_call: TRBV9; j_call: TRBJ2-3; cdr3_nt: TGTGCCAGCAGCGTAAACTGGGGCACAGATACGCAGTATTTT; cdr3_aa: CASSVNWGTDTQYF
clone_size: .; d_call: TRBD1; v_call: TRBV20-1; j_call: TRBJ2-5; cdr3_nt: TGCAGTGCTAGTGAGGGGGCTAGTGAGACCCAGTACTTC; cdr3_aa: CSASEGASETQYF
clone_size: .; d_call: TRBD1; v_call: TRBV4-1; j_call: TRBJ2-5; cdr3_nt: TGCGCCAGCAGCCCCTCCGGGACAGGGGAGACCCAGTACTTC; cdr3_aa: CASSPSGTGETQYF
clone_size: .; d_call: .; v_call: TRBV29-1; j_call: TRBJ2-1; cdr3_nt: TGCAGCGTCCTGCCGGGTAGCGGAGGGGCCAATGAGCAGTTCTTC; cdr3_aa: CSVLPGSGGANEQFF
clone_size: .; d_call: .; v_call: TRBV7-6; j_call: TRBJ2-7; cdr3_nt: TGTGCCAGCAGCCTGGCCAGTATGGGGGAGCAGTACTTC; cdr3_aa: CASSLASMGEQYF
clone_size: .; d_call: TRBD1; v_call: TRBV29-1; j_call: TRBJ2-7; cdr3_nt: TGCAGCGTAGGGGAGACAGGGGGTTCCTACGAGCAGTACTTC; cdr3_aa: CSVGETGGSYEQYF
clone_size: .; d_call: .; v_call: TRBV30; j_call: TRBJ2-6; cdr3_nt: TGTGCCTGGAGTGCGCCAGGGGCCAACGTCCTGACTTTC; cdr3_aa: CAWSAPGANVLTF
clone_size: .; d_call: .; v_call: TRBV11-2; j_call: TRBJ1-5; cdr3_nt: TGTGCCAGCAGCCCCCCTTTGGAGAGCTATCAGCCCCAGCATTTT; cdr3_aa: CASSPPLESYQPQHF
clone_size: .; d_call: TRBD1; v_call: TRBV5-4; j_call: TRBJ2-2; cdr3_nt: TGTGCCAGCAGCCCTTGGACAGGGACCACCGGGGAGCTGTTTTTT; cdr3_aa: CASSPWTGTTGELFF